These 30 T cell receptor beta chains originate from one sample sequenced in a study of T-cell reconstitution after alpha-beta-depleted transplantation in children. Unique molecular identifiers featured in how the TCRbeta library was prepared. Using its own MiXCR run on the PCR reads, TCRdb lists one record per CDR3 protein. The sample contains 250,000 to 400,000 distinct CDR3 sequences, over 20% of which appear only once. The specimen was PBMCs, mostly from graft donor cells, collected 180 days after TCRalphabeta/CD19-depleted stem cell transplant. Receptors were obtained from a male patient aged 5 to 17 who had a stem cell transplant for acute lymphoblastic leukemia, so the T cells may come from the graft donor.

The chain has TRBV11-2 and TRBJ2-2; D is uncertain. The CDR3 sequence is 13 residues long. V dropped 3 bases and J dropped 0 bases, with 2 bases sitting between them. Germline V lookup: CDR1 SGHAT, CDR2 FQNNGV. CDR3 sequence (DNA): TGTGCCAGCAGCTTCCCGAACACCGGGGAGCTGTTTTTT. Residues: CASSFPNTGELFF. The full variable domain, with the rest looked up from reference TRBV11-2 and TRBJ2-2, is EAGVAQSPRYKIIEKRQSVAFWCNPISGHATLYWYQQILGQGPKLLIQFQNNGVVDDSQLPKDRFSAERLKGVDSTLKIQPAKLEDSAVYLCASSFPNTGELFFGEGSRLTVL.

This clonotype was seen more than once but under ten times. The chain joins TRBV3-1 to TRBJ2-1; TRBD2 matches 16 bases. Germline V gene lookup returns CDR1 LGHDT and CDR2 YNNKEL (reference sequence). The J segment lost 4 bases and the V segment lost 4 bases, leaving 10 bases of the junction unmatched. CDR3 size: 19 residues. The DNA of the CDR3 is TGTGCCAGCAGCCCGGGACTAGCGGGAGGGCCATTTAGTTACAATGAGCAGTTCTTC. It specifies CASSPGLAGGPFSYNEQFF.

The gene calls are TRBV15 and TRBJ2-1, with TRBD2 matching over 12 bases. V lost 5 bases and J lost 8; bases outside the gene matches: 7. Germline CDR1 reads LNHNV; CDR2 reads YYDKDF (reference sequence). This CDR3 spans 15 amino acids. CDR3 coding DNA: TGTGCCACCAGCCCGACTAGCGGGAGTCACCATGAGCAGTTCTTC. This encodes CATSPTSGSHHEQFF.

This clonotype was found a few times. The V call is TRBV6-1, the J call TRBJ2-1; perhaps TRBD1 as D (5 bases). This CDR3 region has 11 residues. Trimming stripped 7 bases from V and 12 bases from J, with 13 bases between. Germline CDR1 reads MNHNS; CDR2 reads SASEGT. CDR3 in amino acids: CASIGNGAQFF. In DNA form, the CDR3 reads TGTGCCAGCATTGGGAATGGGGCGCAGTTCTTC.

The gene calls are TRBV12-3 or TRBV12-4 and TRBJ1-2, with no clear D. The CDR3 sequence is 13 residues long. The V end lost 7 bases, the J end lost 4 bases, and 13 bases lay between the germline ends. The CDR3 DNA reads TGTGCCAGCACCCAGGCAGGCATCTATGGCTACACCTTC. Translated, it gives CASTQAGIYGYTF.

This clonotype was counted a few times. The chain uses TRBV7-8 and TRBJ2-3; TRBD2 matches at 7 bases. V shed 0 bases, J shed 2 bases, and the junction held 2 bases outside the gene matches. CDR3 size: 15 residues. Germline lookup yields CDR1 SGHVS and CDR2 FQNEAQ. CDR3 protein: CASSLALADTDTQYF. Here the CDR3 DNA reads TGTGCCAGCAGCTTAGCGCTAGCGGACACAGATACGCAGTATTTT.

V usage is TRBV2 and J usage is TRBJ2-1; TRBD1 might be the D (6 bases). The germline V and J ends were trimmed by 3 bases and 3 bases, with 9 bases remaining between them. This CDR3 comprises 14 residues. The germline CDR1 and CDR2 sequences are SNHLY and FYNNEI. Here the CDR3 reads CASSDGTIYNEQFF. As DNA, the CDR3 is TGTGCCAGCAGTGACGGGACAATCTACAATGAGCAGTTCTTC.

J is TRBJ2-6 and V is TRBV7-6; D not certain. This CDR3 has 16 residues. CDR1 and CDR2 (germline): SGHVS, FNYEAQ. Trimming removed 5 bases at V and 0 bases at J, with 11 bases between. This chain's CDR3 is CASSPGRLSGANVLTF. For the CDR3, the DNA is TGTGCCAGCAGCCCCGGACGGCTCTCTGGGGCCAACGTCCTGACTTTC.

J is TRBJ2-6 and V is TRBV4-1, with 10 bases matching TRBD1. CDR1 is MGHRA, CDR2 YSYEKL, per germline. J was trimmed by 10 bases and V by 4 bases; bases with no gene match: 4. The CDR3 consists of 14 residues. The CDR3: CASSPQGQGNVLTF. In nucleotides, the CDR3 is TGCGCCAGCAGCCCGCAGGGACAGGGGAACGTCCTGACTTTC.

This chain uses TRBV6-2 or TRBV6-3 with TRBJ2-1; D tentatively fits TRBD1 or TRBD2 (5 bases each). Looked up from germline, CDR1 is MNHEY and CDR2 is SVGEGT. CDR3 length: 14 amino acids. Trimming shortened V by 5 bases and J by 6 bases, and 14 bases separated the two germline ends. CDR3 loop: CASSPALGTNEQFF. CDR3 in DNA: TGTGCCAGCAGTCCCGCCCTAGGGACCAATGAGCAGTTCTTC.

This clonotype was counted once. The chain combines TRBV15 with TRBJ2-6, with 9 bases lining up with TRBD1. The ends lost 3 bases at V and 4 bases at J; junction bases unmatched: 4. The CDR3 extends over 16 amino acids. Per the germline V gene, CDR1 is LNHNV and CDR2 is YYDKDF (reference sequence). The CDR3 coding sequence is TGTGCCACCAGCAGGGGGACAGGGACCGGGGCCAACGTCCTGACTTTC. This encodes CATSRGTGTGANVLTF.

The chain links TRBV5-1 to TRBJ1-3; D not resolved. The germline V gene encodes CDR1 SGHRS and CDR2 YFSETQ. The V gene lost 1 base and the J gene lost 4 bases, with 9 bases spanning the gap. The CDR3 runs 14 residues. This CDR3 is CASSLSTSGNTIYF. The CDR3 nucleotides are TGCGCCAGCAGCTTGTCGACGTCGGGAAACACCATATATTTT.

There are a few counts of this clonotype. V gene TRBV29-1 combines with J gene TRBJ1-2; D unclear. The V gene's germline CDR1 is SQVTM and CDR2 ANQGSEA. Deletions cut 4 bases from V and 2 bases from J, with 17 bases between. The CDR3 is 15 amino acids. The CDR3 nucleotides are TGCAGCGTTGTGATCCCGGGGAGGCACAACTATGGCTACACCTTC. It yields the protein CSVVIPGRHNYGYTF.

This clonotype was observed a handful of times. In nucleotides, the CDR3 is TGTGCCAGCAGCGTAGCCCCGGCGAACTCTGGAAACACCATATATTTT. Protein: CASSVAPANSGNTIYF. J is TRBJ1-3 and V is TRBV9; D unresolved. V was pared by 0 bases and J by 0 bases, with 10 bases between. CDR1 is SGDLS, CDR2 YYNGEE, per germline. CDR3 length: 16 residues.

The rearrangement links TRBV3-1 to TRBJ2-7; 12 bases agree with TRBD2. The ends lost 4 bases at V and 3 bases at J; junction bases unmatched: 4. Germline assignment: CDR1 LGHDT and CDR2 YNNKEL (reference sequence). This CDR3 is built from 15 residues. This CDR3 is CASSPLAGGDYEQYF. The CDR3 DNA is TGTGCCAGCAGCCCCCTAGCGGGAGGGGACTACGAGCAGTACTTC.

V is TRBV10-3 and J is TRBJ2-4; 7 nucleotides match TRBD2. This CDR3 region has 18 residues. Germline V gene lookup returns CDR1 ENHRY and CDR2 SYGVKD. The trim removed 1 base at V and 7 bases at J, leaving 16 bases unmatched. The CDR3, as DNA: TGTGCCATCAGTGAGTTCGGGGGAGGGCTGAGTCTCGGGAACATTCAGTACTTC. As protein: CAISEFGGGLSLGNIQYF.

This clonotype was detected a few times. The genes are TRBV20-1 and TRBJ2-1, with no clear D. From germline, CDR1 is DFQATT and CDR2 SNEGSKA (reference sequence). V was shortened by 2 bases and J by 12 bases, with 20 bases between the two germline ends. The CDR3 consists of 14 residues. This CDR3 reads CSARIPPRPTVQFF. The CDR3 DNA reads as TGCAGTGCTAGAATCCCACCCCGTCCAACCGTGCAGTTCTTC.

This clonotype appeared a few times. The chain uses TRBV20-1 and TRBJ2-7; no definite D call. Trimming removed 1 base from V and 3 bases from J, with 13 bases in between. CDR3 length: 14 amino acids. Germline lookup yields CDR1 DFQATT and CDR2 SNEGSKA (reference sequence). CDR3 bases: TGCAGTGCTAGAGGCCACGTCAGGAACTACGAGCAGTACTTC. Protein: CSARGHVRNYEQYF.

This clonotype has just a few counts. The chain recombines TRBV28 with TRBJ2-7, with D tentatively TRBD1 or TRBD2 (5 bases each). Trimming cost V 2 bases and J 1 base, with 12 bases left between them. CDR1 MDHEN and CDR2 SYDVKM come from the germline V gene. The CDR3 totals 15 residues. The CDR3 DNA follows: TGTGCCAGCAGTTTACAGGGAACGGGATCCTACGAGCAGTACTTC. This translates into CASSLQGTGSYEQYF.

This sequence joins TRBV5-1 and TRBJ1-1, with D perhaps matching TRBD1 (6 bases). From germline, CDR1 is SGHRS and CDR2 YFSETQ. The length of the CDR3 is 13 residues. V shed 5 bases and J shed 2 bases, with 10 bases lying between them. The CDR3 loop reads CASSTGINTEAFF. The CDR3 nucleotides are TGCGCCAGCAGTACAGGGATTAACACTGAAGCTTTCTTT.

V usage is TRBV10-3 and J usage is TRBJ1-2; 8 bases map to TRBD1. J gave up 6 bases and V 7 bases, and 10 bases lay outside the gene matches. The germline gives CDR1 ENHRY, CDR2 SYGVKD. CDR3 length: 14 residues. In nucleotides, the CDR3 is TGTGCCATCACCACGGACAGGGCGAGGAATGGCTACACCTTC. This translates into CAITTDRARNGYTF.

This clonotype was seen once. The rearrangement uses TRBV12-3 or TRBV12-4 and TRBJ1-4, with 7 bases lining up with TRBD1. The CDR3 loop spans 15 amino acids. Trimming took 7 bases from V and 7 from J; bases not matched to a gene: 12. The CDR3 spells CASNRRQGRGEKLFF. The CDR3, as DNA: TGTGCCAGCAACCGAAGACAGGGCAGAGGTGAAAAACTGTTTTTT.

This clonotype has ten or more counts. J is TRBJ1-5 and V is TRBV5-1; TRBD1 aligns across 7 bases. This CDR3 comprises 14 residues. Germline V gene lookup returns CDR1 SGHRS and CDR2 YFSETQ. With V trimmed by 4 bases and J by 5 bases, 6 bases remained unmatched. The CDR3 loop reads CASSLGQEDQPQHF. The CDR3 nucleotides are TGCGCCAGCAGCCTCGGACAGGAGGATCAGCCCCAGCATTTT.

V gene TRBV29-1 combines with J gene TRBJ2-1; tentative D call: TRBD2 (7 bases). The CDR3 loop spans 17 amino acids. Germline loops: CDR1 SQVTM, CDR2 ANQGSEA. V lost 1 base, J lost 7 bases, and 23 bases lay in between. The CDR3 region is CSVEGGTGRGVWNEQFF. The CDR3 coding sequence is TGCAGCGTTGAAGGCGGAACAGGGAGGGGGGTATGGAATGAGCAGTTCTTC.

There are a few counts of this clonotype. V and J are TRBV5-5 and TRBJ2-1, with D maybe TRBD1 (6 bases). Trimming removed 4 bases at V and 6 bases at J, with 14 bases between. Germline-derived CDR1 and CDR2 are SGHKS and YYEKEE (reference sequence). The CDR3 sequence is 14 residues long. DNA for the CDR3: TGTGCCAGCAGCATTACCGGGACAATCAATGAGCAGTTCTTC. Translating it yields CASSITGTINEQFF. The whole variable domain, remainder taken from reference TRBV5-5 and TRBJ2-1, is DAGVTQSPTHLIKTRGQQVTLRCSPISGHKSVSWYQQVLGQGPQFIFQYYEKEERGRGNFPDRFSARQFPNYSSELNVNALLLGDSALYLCASSITGTINEQFFGPGTRLTVL.

The chain recombines TRBV18 with TRBJ2-7, with 12 bases lining up with TRBD1. V shed 6 bases and J 7 bases; nucleotides not matched to a gene: 13. The CDR3 is 16 amino acids. Germline V CDR1 and CDR2: KGHSH, LQKENI. CDR3 residues: CASSQSPGTGGWEQYF. CDR3 coding DNA: TGTGCCAGCTCCCAGTCTCCTGGGACAGGGGGCTGGGAGCAGTACTTC.

V is TRBV29-1 and J is TRBJ2-5, with 8 bases aligning to TRBD2. Trimming cost V 1 base and J 2 bases; bases outside gene matches: 6. CDR1 and CDR2 from the germline V gene are SQVTM and ANQGSEA. The CDR3 has 15 residues. The CDR3 is CSVEGREGSQETQYF. CDR3 coding DNA: TGCAGCGTTGAAGGACGGGAGGGGTCACAAGAGACCCAGTACTTC. Supplemented by reference TRBV29-1 and TRBJ2-5, the full variable domain reads SAVISQKPSRDICQRGTSLTIQCQVDSQVTMMFWYRQQPGQSLTLIATANQGSEATYESGFVIDKFPISRPNLTFSTLTVSNMSPEDSSIYLCSVEGREGSQETQYFGPGTRLLVL.

For the CDR3, the DNA is TGTGCCAGCAGTGAGGGGCTACCCGGAAATGAGCAGTTCTTC. It codes for CASSEGLPGNEQFF. The V gene is TRBV25-1, the J gene TRBJ2-1, with TRBD1 as a possible D gene (5 bases). Germline V lookup: CDR1 MGHDK, CDR2 SYGVNS. Trimming cost V 3 bases and J 7 bases, with 13 bases left between them. CDR3 size: 14 residues.

This clonotype was observed a few times. The chain employs TRBV5-1 and TRBJ2-3, with D unresolved. The CDR3 has 13 residues. Germline V gives CDR1 SGHRS, CDR2 YFSETQ. Trimming stripped 5 bases from V and 5 bases from J, with 12 bases between. As DNA, the CDR3 is TGCGCCAGCAGAGGCTATCCTAAAGATACGCAGTATTTT. This encodes CASRGYPKDTQYF.

The J gene is TRBJ2-7, the V gene TRBV18; D possibly corresponds to TRBD1 (5 bases). The length of the CDR3 is 11 residues. Germline CDR1 is KGHSH and CDR2 is LQKENI. V shed 4 bases and J shed 5 bases, with 6 bases lying between them. The CDR3 region is CASSRQHEQYF. The CDR3 DNA sequence: TGTGCCAGCTCACGACAGCACGAGCAGTACTTC.